This T cell receptor (beta chain) was sequenced during a study of T cell repertoires in cytomegalovirus infection. Background on the study: Indications of both CMV infection and matching HLA type were provided by public TCR beta signatures. The study, taken as a whole, reports: Frequencies of public TCR beta families were cumulated, and this identified carriers of CMV plus the relevant HLA. Across the ex vivo response, the dominant clonotypes were HLA-C-restricted CMV-specific TCR beta clonotypes.

The CDR3 contains 16 residues. Trimming left V 0 bases short and J 4 bases short, with 12 bases between. Germline V gene lookup returns CDR1 LGHNA and CDR2 YSLEER. A single record per CDR3 protein comes from TCRdb applying MiXCR to the reads. The top ten hold approximately 15% of the sample, which has approximately 250,000 distinct CDR3 sequences, 8% to 9.5% seen once. This clonotype was seen ten or more times. Its antigen is as yet unknown. Specimen: PBMCs. This TCR came from a human donor in good health (CMV status not recorded). Some clones in this sample may be carry-over from other donors' samples. V and J are TRBV4-3 and TRBJ2-2; D is ambiguous. As DNA, the CDR3 is TGCGCCAGCAGCCAAGATCTTCTAGGTTCCACCGGGGAGCTGTTTTTT. It specifies CASSQDLLGSTGELFF.